The T cell receptor (beta chain) under discussion was sequenced for a study of blood T cell repertoires in COVID-19 (dated by TCRdb to the early 2020s). For the study in its entirety: The collaborator samples originated in the United States, Italy and Spain and spanned the acute and convalescent phases of COVID-19. The prospective study material was composed of cDNA or gDNA derived from T cells, B-cell-depleted T cells, or PBMCs. Deeply sampled blood TCRbeta repertoires from subjects exposed to, actively infected with, or recovered from COVID-19 were included in the dataset. A freely available public database, intended as a resource for researchers studying the immune response to SARS-CoV-2, is where the repertoires were released. The samples were drawn from the first 160 participants of the ongoing ImmuneRACE study and from some 1,300 subjects provided by 6 global collaborators. The sample metadata nearly always contained a de-identified subject ID, COVID-19 status, age in years and sex. Where available, HLA class I and class II types were obtained from metadata supplied by the sample provider rather than from assay-based typing.

Regarding this clone: The antigen this receptor binds is unknown. No much larger clonotype is one base removed from it; base qualities were not supplied.

Collaborating institutions collected whole blood in K2EDTA tubes following their own protocols. For TCRbeta analysis, collaborator samples were shipped as frozen whole blood, as isolated PBMCs, or as DNA extracted from either sample type. At the junction V is shortened by 3 bases and J by 5 bases, with 10 bases in between. The CDR3, cysteine through phenylalanine, is 13 amino acids long. CDR3 DNA is the only sequence kept; it has 39 bases, read in frame from the first base. Per the germline V gene, MDHEN is the CDR1 and SYDVKM is the CDR2. Results the study describes overall, beyond this receptor: Clinical and demographic metadata were provided uncurated, with the amount varying by source and participant.

TCRbeta CDR3 regions were amplified from genomic DNA by means of the immunoSEQ Assay, a bias-controlled multiplex PCR. The paper's processing steps were these. Nucleated cell counts per sample were estimated from amplification of reference gene primers within the assay. To quantify the absolute abundance of each unique TCRbeta CDR3 rearrangement, sequence reads were collapsed and filtered. For each sample, productive Simpson clonality was calculated as the square root of Simpson's diversity index over productive rearrangements. Here the immuneACCESS table is served through TCRdb, limited to in-frame sequences with V and J called. Missing clones are a known gap in these copies; in checked studies unresolved V genes cover under half, and the rest lacks a known reason. V, J and clone size reflect that table, while D and trimming were determined from the DNA. The sample table lists more than 95,000 clones, around nine tenths of them with a count of one. Together, the top ten hold about 3% of the sample.

The sample was peripheral blood. This chain is built from TRBV28 and TRBJ1-2, with the D gene not clear enough to name. The clonotype was recovered from a human donor in a cohort sampled during active COVID-19. The DNA sequence is as follows: TGTGCCAGCAGTTTTATACTACGATATGGCTACACCTTC. This translates into CASSFILRYGYTF.